The rows below give T cell receptor beta chains drawn from one sample of a study of OX40 agonist ivuxolimab in advanced cancers. The data were produced by immunoSEQ multiplex PCR, yet TCRdb's version contains in-frame clones alone and is incomplete. This sample has tens of thousands of clones, with 80% found just once. Sequencing was performed on CD4+ or CD8+ T cells sorted from blood, taken in a trial of the OX40 agonist ivuxolimab. The receptors were gathered from an adult with an advanced solid tumor such as melanoma, head and neck, liver or kidney cancer. CDR3s include the opening cysteine and the closing phenylalanine or tryptophan. D genes are given only for firm matches. Expanded clones are given a class, and other clones once, few, many or no size at all.

>-|TRBJ1-5|TRBV5-1|-
CASSLGRGEQPQHF
TGCGCCAGCAGCTTGGGTCGGGGAGAACAGCCCCAGCATTTT
>-|TRBJ1-2|TRBV10-3|-
CAISPDGRSAGYTF
TGTGCCATCAGTCCGGACGGTAGATCTGCTGGCTACACCTTC
>TRBD1|TRBJ1-2|TRBV7-9|-
CASSLGRQGARGYTF
TGTGCCAGCAGCTTAGGACGACAGGGGGCGCGTGGCTACACCTTC
>-|TRBJ2-4|TRBV11-2|-
CASSLELVRSPTIQYF
TGTGCCAGCAGCTTAGAACTTGTACGTTCACCGACCATTCAGTACTTC
>-|TRBJ1-5|TRBV7-2|few
CASSLEGSIPMAQHF
TGTGCCAGCAGCTTAGAGGGGTCGATACCTATGGCCCAGCATTTT
>TRBD2|TRBJ2-7|TRBV27|-
CASSLEGRRTSFHEQYF
TGTGCCAGCAGTTTAGAGGGGAGGCGGACTAGTTTCCACGAGCAGTACTTC
>-|TRBJ1-2|TRBV6-4|-
CASSHPDRPRGYTF
TGTGCCAGCAGTCACCCCGACAGGCCAAGGGGCTACACCTTC
>-|TRBJ2-7|TRBV18|-
CASSPRNEQYF
TGTGCCAGCTCACCAAGGAACGAGCAGTACTTC
>TRBD1|TRBJ1-5|TRBV28|-
CASSLWGQGARSNQPQHF
TGTGCCAGCAGTTTATGGGGGCAGGGGGCACGAAGCAATCAGCCCCAGCATTTT
>-|TRBJ1-2|TRBV19|-
CASSNSNRWGYTF
TGTGCCAGTAGTAACTCCAACCGATGGGGCTACACCTTC
>-|TRBJ2-7|TRBV28|-
CASSPSGGAREQYF
TGTGCCAGCAGTCCCTCTGGAGGGGCACGCGAGCAGTACTTC
>TRBD2|TRBJ2-7|TRBV9|many
CASSPRSMRASGRAEEQYF
TGTGCCAGCAGCCCGAGAAGCATGAGGGCTAGCGGGAGGGCCGAGGAGCAGTACTTC
>-|TRBJ1-1|TRBV7-9|-
CASSLSERAFF
TGTGCCAGCAGCTTATCGGAGAGGGCTTTCTTT
>-|TRBJ2-7|TRBV7-9|-
CASSLAGQVYEQYF
TGTGCCAGCAGCTTAGCGGGACAAGTATACGAGCAGTACTTC
>-|TRBJ1-1|TRBV7-2|-
CASSFGGGGRTEAFF
TGTGCCAGCAGCTTCGGGGGGGGCGGTCGCACTGAAGCTTTCTTT
>TRBD2|TRBJ2-3|TRBV5-1|once
CASLSGGSSTDTQYF
TGCGCCAGCTTGAGCGGGGGGAGCAGCACAGATACGCAGTATTTT
>-|TRBJ1-4|TRBV6-1|-
CASRDPGEKLFF
TGTGCCAGCAGGGACCCAGGGGAAAAACTGTTTTTT
>-|TRBJ2-1|TRBV7-2|-
CASSPTSFSYNEQFF
TGTGCCAGCAGCCCCACTAGCTTCTCCTACAATGAGCAGTTCTTC
>TRBD2|TRBJ2-7|TRBV10-1|-
CASRFSWTSGGAYEQYF
TGCGCCAGCAGATTCAGCTGGACTAGCGGGGGGGCCTACGAGCAGTACTTC
>-|TRBJ2-3|TRBV7-3|-
CASSLGRTNTDTQYF
TGTGCCAGCAGCCTCGGGCGAACGAACACAGATACGCAGTATTTT